These T cell receptor beta chains were read from a single sample in a study of Ad26.COV2.S vaccination and SARS-CoV-2 variants. Sequencing was performed with immunoSEQ multiplex PCR; in TCRdb, only in-frame clones are kept and a portion is missing. The table shows 380,000 or so clones, with under 90% occurring only once. Sequencing used peripheral blood, obtained in a trial of Ad26.COV2.S vaccine versus placebo. These receptors all come from a person aged 18-65 years who received the Ad26.COV2.S COVID-19 vaccine or a placebo. Both conserved end residues are part of each CDR3. The order of the fields is D gene, J gene, V gene, clone size, CDR3 length, CDR3 protein, CDR3 DNA. A D gene is named only where the DNA matches it firmly. Rows may omit the clone size; those that give it use once, few, many or a size class.

d_gene: TRBD2; j_gene: TRBJ2-3; v_gene: TRBV6-5; abundance: NA; len: 14; CDR3aa: CASSLGLAADTQYF; CDR3nt: TGTGCCAGCAGTTTAGGTCTAGCGGCAGATACGCAGTATTTT
d_gene: NA; j_gene: TRBJ1-2; v_gene: TRBV25-1; abundance: NA; len: 13; CDR3aa: CASSEFGPEGYTF; CDR3nt: TGTGCCAGCAGTGAGTTCGGTCCGGAAGGCTACACCTTC
d_gene: NA; j_gene: TRBJ2-7; v_gene: TRBV29-1; abundance: NA; len: 12; CDR3aa: CSAEDGSYEQYF; CDR3nt: TGCAGCGCCGAAGACGGATCCTACGAGCAGTACTTC
d_gene: NA; j_gene: TRBJ2-7; v_gene: TRBV18; abundance: NA; len: 14; CDR3aa: CASSPGVGRDEQYF; CDR3nt: TGTGCCAGCTCACCAGGGGTCGGCCGAGACGAGCAGTACTTC
d_gene: TRBD1; j_gene: TRBJ2-7; v_gene: TRBV5-1; abundance: few; len: 14; CDR3aa: CASSTGQPQTEQYF; CDR3nt: TGCGCCAGCAGCACGGGACAGCCTCAAACCGAGCAGTACTTC
d_gene: NA; j_gene: TRBJ2-2; v_gene: TRBV6-5; abundance: NA; len: 16; CDR3aa: CASSFPLGWGTGELFF; CDR3nt: TGTGCCAGCAGTTTCCCACTAGGATGGGGCACCGGGGAGCTGTTTTTT
d_gene: TRBD1; j_gene: TRBJ1-2; v_gene: TRBV5-1; abundance: NA; len: 14; CDR3aa: CASSPEGQYYGYTF; CDR3nt: TGCGCCAGCAGCCCTGAGGGACAGTACTATGGCTACACCTTC
d_gene: NA; j_gene: TRBJ2-5; v_gene: TRBV7-7; abundance: NA; len: 16; CDR3aa: CASSPPGTPYQETQYF; CDR3nt: TGTGCCAGCAGCCCCCCCGGGACACCGTACCAAGAGACCCAGTACTTC
d_gene: NA; j_gene: TRBJ2-4; v_gene: TRBV5-1; abundance: NA; len: 13; CDR3aa: CASSLARDGIQYF; CDR3nt: TGCGCCAGCAGCTTGGCTAGAGACGGCATTCAGTACTTC
d_gene: NA; j_gene: TRBJ2-2; v_gene: TRBV7-8; abundance: NA; len: 13; CDR3aa: CASSLINTGELFF; CDR3nt: TGTGCCAGCAGCCTTATCAACACCGGGGAGCTGTTTTTT
d_gene: TRBD1; j_gene: TRBJ2-2; v_gene: TRBV10-2; abundance: NA; len: 13; CDR3aa: CASGTGLSGELFF; CDR3nt: TGCGCCAGCGGGACAGGGTTATCCGGGGAGCTGTTTTTT
d_gene: NA; j_gene: TRBJ2-7; v_gene: TRBV11-2; abundance: few; len: 14; CDR3aa: CASRPRGDSYEQYF; CDR3nt: TGTGCCAGCAGACCGAGGGGGGACTCCTACGAGCAGTACTTC
d_gene: NA; j_gene: TRBJ2-3; v_gene: TRBV29-1; abundance: NA; len: 14; CDR3aa: CSSRGIASTDTQYF; CDR3nt: TGCAGCTCCCGAGGAATTGCTAGCACAGATACGCAGTATTTT
d_gene: NA; j_gene: TRBJ1-1; v_gene: TRBV29-1; abundance: NA; len: 14; CDR3aa: CSVEGVGMGTEAFF; CDR3nt: TGCAGCGTTGAAGGGGTAGGGATGGGCACTGAAGCTTTCTTT
d_gene: NA; j_gene: TRBJ1-1; v_gene: TRBV30; abundance: NA; len: 14; CDR3aa: CAWSVRRVGTEAFF; CDR3nt: TGTGCCTGGAGTGTGAGAAGGGTAGGGACTGAAGCTTTCTTT
d_gene: NA; j_gene: TRBJ1-2; v_gene: TRBV2; abundance: NA; len: 14; CDR3aa: CASSEQGWRWGYTF; CDR3nt: TGTGCCAGCAGTGAGCAGGGATGGAGATGGGGCTACACCTTC
d_gene: TRBD1; j_gene: TRBJ2-3; v_gene: TRBV5-4; abundance: NA; len: 15; CDR3aa: CASRQQGLRVGTQYF; CDR3nt: TGTGCCAGCAGGCAACAGGGGTTGCGGGTGGGTACGCAGTATTTT
d_gene: NA; j_gene: TRBJ1-1; v_gene: TRBV29-1; abundance: NA; len: 11; CDR3aa: CSTRQNTEAFF; CDR3nt: TGCAGCACACGACAGAACACTGAAGCTTTCTTT
d_gene: NA; j_gene: TRBJ1-3; v_gene: TRBV12-5; abundance: once; len: 14; CDR3aa: CASGLGTSGNTIYF; CDR3nt: TGTGCTAGTGGTTTGGGAACCTCTGGAAACACCATATATTTT
d_gene: TRBD2; j_gene: TRBJ2-5; v_gene: TRBV7-9; abundance: NA; len: 18; CDR3aa: CASSQLPRRERRQETQYF; CDR3nt: TGTGCCAGCAGCCAACTGCCCCGGCGGGAGAGAAGGCAAGAGACCCAGTACTTC
d_gene: NA; j_gene: TRBJ1-2; v_gene: TRBV10-3; abundance: NA; len: 15; CDR3aa: CAISESTGRLFGYTF; CDR3nt: TGTGCCATCAGTGAGTCGACTGGGAGGTTGTTCGGCTACACCTTC
d_gene: TRBD2; j_gene: TRBJ2-3; v_gene: TRBV11-2; abundance: NA; len: 17; CDR3aa: CASSRRGGLARTDTQYF; CDR3nt: TGTGCCAGCAGCCGACGGGGTGGACTAGCTCGTACAGATACGCAGTATTTT
d_gene: TRBD1; j_gene: TRBJ1-2; v_gene: TRBV6-5; abundance: many; len: 15; CDR3aa: CASSSLGTVNYGYTF; CDR3nt: TGTGCCAGCAGTTCCCTCGGGACAGTTAACTATGGCTACACCTTC
d_gene: NA; j_gene: TRBJ2-1; v_gene: TRBV7-3; abundance: NA; len: 14; CDR3aa: CASSPPGEYNEQFF; CDR3nt: TGTGCCAGCAGCCCGCCGGGCGAGTACAATGAGCAGTTCTTC
d_gene: NA; j_gene: TRBJ1-2; v_gene: TRBV9; abundance: NA; len: 17; CDR3aa: CASSVAIKQGANYGYTF; CDR3nt: TGTGCCAGCAGCGTAGCGATAAAACAGGGTGCTAACTATGGCTACACCTTC
d_gene: TRBD2; j_gene: TRBJ2-1; v_gene: TRBV11-3; abundance: NA; len: 17; CDR3aa: CASSLQGTSGIYNEQFF; CDR3nt: TGTGCCAGCAGCTTACAGGGGACTAGCGGGATTTACAATGAGCAGTTCTTC
d_gene: NA; j_gene: TRBJ1-6; v_gene: TRBV27; abundance: NA; len: 16; CDR3aa: CASSRTHGSRFSPLHF; CDR3nt: TGTGCCAGCTCCCGAACCCATGGATCCCGGTTTTCACCCCTCCACTTT
d_gene: NA; j_gene: TRBJ1-2; v_gene: TRBV3-1/TRBV3-2; abundance: NA; len: 13; CDR3aa: CASSATGVDGYTF; CDR3nt: TGTGCCAGCAGCGCGACAGGCGTGGATGGCTACACCTTC
d_gene: TRBD1; j_gene: TRBJ2-2; v_gene: TRBV24-1; abundance: once; len: 15; CDR3aa: CATSTQGARTGELFF; CDR3nt: TGTGCCACCAGCACCCAGGGGGCGCGCACCGGGGAGCTGTTTTTT
d_gene: TRBD1; j_gene: TRBJ1-1; v_gene: TRBV9; abundance: few; len: 14; CDR3aa: CASSPRQGNTEAFF; CDR3nt: TGTGCCAGCAGCCCCCGACAGGGGAACACTGAAGCTTTCTTT
d_gene: NA; j_gene: TRBJ2-7; v_gene: TRBV28; abundance: NA; len: 18; CDR3aa: CASASRLLPGTRAYEQYF; CDR3nt: TGTGCCAGCGCGTCCCGTTTATTACCCGGGACTCGAGCCTACGAGCAGTACTTC
d_gene: TRBD2; j_gene: TRBJ2-7; v_gene: TRBV18; abundance: NA; len: 19; CDR3aa: CASSPLKDQSSGEVYEQYF; CDR3nt: TGTGCCAGCTCACCTCTCAAGGACCAGTCTAGCGGGGAGGTATACGAGCAGTACTTC
d_gene: NA; j_gene: TRBJ2-1; v_gene: TRBV18; abundance: NA; len: 18; CDR3aa: CASSPPWLERGPYNEQFF; CDR3nt: TGTGCCAGCTCACCACCTTGGCTAGAAAGGGGCCCCTACAATGAGCAGTTCTTC
d_gene: NA; j_gene: TRBJ1-2; v_gene: TRBV29-1; abundance: NA; len: 14; CDR3aa: CSVGDRNLNYGYTF; CDR3nt: TGCAGCGTTGGAGACAGGAACCTTAACTATGGCTACACCTTC